The rows below give T cell receptor beta chains drawn from one sample of a study of T cell responses to AZD1222 COVID-19 vaccine. Profiling relied on immunoSEQ multiplex PCR, and the TCRdb table lists in-frame clones only, not all of them. The table records some 150,000 clones, roughly nine tenths of them present only once. The sample here was peripheral blood, taken on day 0 of AZD1222 vaccination. The receptors shown here come from an adult in good health. Each CDR3 is given without its conserved first and last residue.

V | CDR3
TRBV28 | ASSSPGTGGDYGYT
TRBV6-5 | ASSYGTSLAKNIQY
TRBV5-1 | ASSLGLGGTDTQY
TRBV14 | ASSQEGVMAGLSEKLF
TRBV10-2 | ASRGTETYEQY
TRBV6-4 | ASSGTANLGHGYT
TRBV5-4 | ASSPAGLAADNEQF
TRBV9 | ASSAGSRNTIY
TRBV5-1 | ASSPHGTGELF
TRBV3-1/TRBV3-2 | ASSKAGRSYEQY
TRBV5-1 | ASSPGGTPAGGYT
TRBV3-1/TRBV3-2 | ASSSGDNTEAF
TRBV19 | ASSWTGANEQF
TRBV3-1/TRBV3-2 | ASSQVWETQY
TRBV18 | ASGPATNEKLF
TRBV7-9 | ASSLQAATNEKLF
TRBV7-3 | ASSLTGGSGANVLT
TRBV7-8 | ASSFGPQLYGYT
TRBV28 | ASSSQGDRANYGYT
TRBV2 | ASMPRVSGNTIY
TRBV19 | ASSSYRAIQETQY
TRBV12-3/TRBV12-4 | ASSFGKWAF
TRBV29-1 | SVAMRGYNQPQH
TRBV19 | ASNAFALNSPLH
TRBV6-6 | ASSQGAGIEQY
TRBV7-2 | ASSRGTAGEAF
TRBV10-1 | ASSEPVVSSKETQY
TRBV7-2 | ASSNRDRRSGGYT
TRBV7-9 | ASSLDKNYGYT
TRBV7-8 | ASQDRGIETEAF
TRBV6-6 | ASSHESRQPQH
TRBV28 | ASSLGGKNYGYT
TRBV6-6 | ASSPIVIRDPTGELF
TRBV25-1 | ASSEYEGGNFGYT
TRBV6-5 | ASSRIGRGQF
TRBV6-5 | ASSYEGLGETQY
TRBV3-1/TRBV3-2 | ASSALGGGARDEQF
TRBV3-1/TRBV3-2 | ASSQGGSGQGPYNEQF
TRBV9 | ASSVDPKGPGNTIY
TRBV11-2 | ASSLLGSDNSPLH
TRBV24-1 | ATSPTGSVGETQY
TRBV5-6 | ASSLVTSEYEQY
TRBV11-3 | ASSPGTGSSGANVLT
TRBV7-2 | ASSFRDREAF
TRBV29-1 | SAGQAYQPQH
TRBV6-2/TRBV6-3 | ASSDRDSADTQY
TRBV7-2 | ASSLGVFYNSPLH
TRBV19 | ASSIWYGTGDMNTEAF
TRBV27 | ASSGPGQGARPGQPQH
TRBV9 | ASSDGYNSPLH
TRBV18 | ASSPRASGAGGLASEQY
TRBV5-6 | ASSLGGIITDTQY
TRBV5-4 | ASSLETEAF
TRBV28 | ASSVTTGVVTEAF
TRBV7-3 | ASSSLTSGSTDTQY